Each of the 21 T cell receptor beta chains below was sequenced from the same sample in a study of blood T cell repertoires in COVID-19. TCRdb's copy holds only in-frame clones and misses some; the assay was immunoSEQ multiplex PCR. Of over 300,000 clones listed, 70% to 90% were seen once; the top ten hold approximately 9.8%. The sample comprised PBMCs or T cells enriched from blood (not recorded which). The receptors originated from a woman between 40 and 50 years old who had recovered from COVID-19.

This clone was observed a single time. The chain couples TRBV28 to TRBJ2-7; tentative D call: TRBD1 (6 bases). V was pared by 2 bases and J by 2 bases, with 16 bases between. The germline CDR1 and CDR2 sequences are MDHEN and SYDVKM. This CDR3 comprises 16 residues. As DNA, the CDR3 is TGTGCCAGCAGTTTAAATAGGGGGTTTGGAACCTACGAGCAGTACTTC. It encodes CASSLNRGFGTYEQYF.

The chain uses TRBV19 and TRBJ1-1; unclear D gene. The CDR3 length is 14 residues. Trimming shortened V by 5 bases and J by 0 bases, and 10 bases separated the two germline ends. Germline V CDR1 and CDR2: LNHDA, SQIVND (reference sequence). The CDR3 DNA reads as TGTGCCAGTAGTTACAGATCTATGAACACTGAAGCTTTCTTT. Protein sequence: CASSYRSMNTEAFF.

This clone occurred a few times. V usage is TRBV19 and J usage is TRBJ2-7, with a tentative D call TRBD1 (5 bases). V was clipped by 3 bases and J by 7 bases, with 13 bases between them. From germline, CDR1 is LNHDA and CDR2 SQIVND (reference sequence). This CDR3 contains 13 residues. CDR3 loop: CASSIRPGFEQYF. The CDR3 coding sequence is TGTGCCAGTAGTATCCGGCCAGGGTTTGAGCAGTACTTC. The entire variable domain, with the rest obtained from reference TRBV19 and TRBJ2-7, is as follows: DGGITQSPKYLFRKEGQNVTLSCEQNLNHDAMYWYRQDPGQGLRLIYYSQIVNDFQKGDIAEGYSVSREKKESFPLTVTSAQKNPTAFYLCASSIRPGFEQYFGPGTRLTVT.

The chain combines TRBV5-1 with TRBJ1-1; tentatively, D is TRBD1 (5 bases). Germline-derived CDR1 and CDR2 are SGHRS and YFSETQ. There are 13 residues in the CDR3. The V end was cut by 0 bases, the J end by 5 bases, with 8 bases between. Here the CDR3 DNA reads TGCGCCAGCAGCTTGGGCAGGGAAACTGAAGCTTTCTTT. Translated: CASSLGRETEAFF.

J is TRBJ2-7 and V is TRBV28, with 14 nucleotides matching TRBD2. The CDR3 contains 16 residues. The ends lost 6 bases at V and 2 bases at J; junction bases unmatched: 6. Germline values: CDR1 MDHEN, CDR2 SYDVKM. The CDR3 region has the DNA TGTGCCAGCAGACGCGGACTAGCGGGGGGAACCTACGAGCAGTACTTC. Translating it yields CASRRGLAGGTYEQYF.

The chain carries TRBV6-2 or TRBV6-3 and TRBJ2-3; no definite D call. Trimming took off 5 bases at V and 0 bases at J, with 15 bases between the two ends. The length of the CDR3 is 16 residues. Germline V gives CDR1 MNHEY, CDR2 SVGEGT. The CDR3 protein is CASSSQSRFSTDTQYF. CDR3 nucleotides: TGTGCCAGCAGTAGTCAGTCGCGGTTCAGCACAGATACGCAGTATTTT.

This rearrangement joins TRBV10-3 to TRBJ2-2, with 7 nucleotides matching TRBD2. V lost 11 bases and J lost 1; bases outside the gene matches: 7. Germline values: CDR1 ENHRY, CDR2 SYGVKD. CDR3 length: 14 residues. The CDR3 protein is CASKREVNTGELFF. As DNA, the CDR3 is TGTGCCTCAAAGCGGGAAGTGAACACCGGGGAGCTGTTTTTT.

This clone came up a few times. The CDR3 nucleotides read TGTGCCAGCAGCCAAGGACATCTCTCCTACAATGAGCAGTTCTTC. It codes for CASSQGHLSYNEQFF. V is TRBV7-2 and J is TRBJ2-1; D is perhaps TRBD1 (5 bases). The CDR3 has 15 amino acids. V lost 5 bases and J lost 0, with 11 bases in between. CDR1 is SGHTA, CDR2 FQGNSA, per germline.

The V and J genes are TRBV7-2 and TRBJ1-6, with D unresolved. The CDR3 sequence is 13 residues long. V shed 1 base and J shed 10 bases, with 8 bases lying between them. Looked up from germline, CDR1 is SGHTA and CDR2 is FQGNSA. This CDR3 is CASSLETSSPLHF. As DNA, the CDR3 is TGTGCCAGCAGCTTAGAGACTAGCTCACCCCTCCACTTT.

V is TRBV27 and J is TRBJ1-2, with D maybe TRBD1 (5 bases). The CDR3 totals 14 residues. Germline V gene lookup returns CDR1 MNHEY and CDR2 SMNVEV (reference sequence). V lost 4 bases to trimming and J lost 4 bases, with 13 bases between them. This chain's CDR3 is CASSSFPGIYGYTF. Written as DNA, the CDR3 is TGTGCCAGCAGTTCATTCCCAGGGATCTATGGCTACACCTTC.

The chain combines TRBV20-1 with TRBJ2-1; TRBD2 aligns across 9 bases. The ends lost 3 bases at V and 5 bases at J; junction bases unmatched: 2. Germline V gives CDR1 DFQATT, CDR2 SNEGSKA (reference sequence). The CDR3 runs to 13 residues. CDR3 nucleotides: TGCAGTGCTAGTAGCGGGAGTGACAATGAGCAGTTCTTC. As protein: CSASSGSDNEQFF.

This chain connects TRBV11-2 to TRBJ2-3; 15 bases map to TRBD2. V was clipped by 5 bases and J by 6 bases; unmatched bases: 6. Germline assignment: CDR1 SGHAT and CDR2 FQNNGV. The CDR3 is made up of 16 amino acids. The CDR3 DNA reads TGTGCCAGCAGCCGGACTAGCGGGGGGGTCCACGATACGCAGTATTTT. Encoded protein: CASSRTSGGVHDTQYF.

V usage is TRBV28 and J usage is TRBJ1-5, with D uncertain. This CDR3 is built from 15 residues. Germline V lookup: CDR1 MDHEN, CDR2 SYDVKM. Trimming removed 3 bases at V and 2 bases at J, with 11 bases between. CDR3 amino acids: CASSFQRWGNQPQHF. The CDR3 DNA follows: TGTGCCAGCAGTTTTCAGCGATGGGGCAATCAGCCCCAGCATTTT.

This rearrangement joins TRBV7-9 to TRBJ1-2, with D possibly matching TRBD1 (6 bases). This CDR3 has 16 amino acids. The V gene lost 5 bases and the J gene lost 0 bases, with 16 bases spanning the gap. The germline V gene encodes CDR1 SEHNR and CDR2 FQNEAQ (reference sequence). CDR3: CASSGRTALTNYGYTF. The CDR3 DNA reads as TGTGCCAGCAGCGGCAGGACAGCCTTAACTAACTATGGCTACACCTTC.

The V gene is TRBV7-9, the J gene TRBJ2-3; D is undetermined. This CDR3 contains 14 residues. The V gene lost 5 bases and the J gene lost 2 bases, with 11 bases spanning the gap. Per germline, CDR1 SEHNR and CDR2 FQNEAQ (reference sequence). CDR3 in amino acids: CASSPRHSTDTQYF. The CDR3 nucleotides read TGTGCCAGCAGCCCCCGACATTCCACAGATACGCAGTATTTT.

The rearrangement joins TRBV19 to TRBJ2-1; 8 bases line up with TRBD2. The CDR3 is 17 amino acids. J gave up 4 bases and V 1 base, and 9 bases lay outside the gene matches. Germline V gives CDR1 LNHDA, CDR2 SQIVND (reference sequence). CDR3 amino acids: CASSIGGPSGLYNEQFF. The CDR3 coding sequence is TGTGCCAGTAGTATAGGTGGTCCTAGCGGGCTTTACAATGAGCAGTTCTTC.

The CDR3 region is CASNRDRGRTEAFF. In DNA form, the CDR3 reads TGTGCCAGCAACCGGGACAGGGGAAGGACTGAAGCTTTCTTT. The chain uses TRBV7-9 and TRBJ1-1, with TRBD1 identical over 10 bases. The germline V gene encodes CDR1 SEHNR and CDR2 FQNEAQ (reference sequence). CDR3 length: 14 amino acids. V lost 7 bases to trimming and J lost 5 bases; unmatched junction nucleotides: 7.

This clone was seen more than once but under ten times. The chain couples TRBV5-1 to TRBJ2-4; weak D call: TRBD1 (6 bases). The V end lost 4 bases, the J end lost 7 bases, and 9 bases lay between the germline ends. CDR3 size: 12 residues. Germline CDR1 reads SGHRS; CDR2 reads YFSETQ. In DNA, the CDR3 is TGCGCCAGCAGCCCGCAGGGGAACATTCAGTACTTC. This encodes CASSPQGNIQYF.

The genes are TRBV10-3 and TRBJ1-1; TRBD1 might be the D (5 bases). This CDR3 comprises 14 residues. Per the germline V gene, CDR1 is ENHRY and CDR2 is SYGVKD. With 7 bases removed from V and 8 bases from J, the gap between germline ends came to 20 bases. The DNA for the CDR3 is TGTGCCATCAAGGTCACCGGGCAGGGCGAAGAAGCTTTCTTT. The encoded protein is CAIKVTGQGEEAFF.

The CDR3 loop is CASSWQGGGEKLFF. DNA for the CDR3: TGTGCCAGCAGTTGGCAGGGAGGGGGTGAAAAACTGTTTTTT. The gene calls are TRBV27 and TRBJ1-4; TRBD1 might be the D (6 bases). Trimming took 4 bases from V and 7 from J, leaving 13 bases between them. Germline V gene lookup returns CDR1 MNHEY and CDR2 SMNVEV (reference sequence). This CDR3 is built from 14 residues.

The chain couples TRBV6-2 or TRBV6-3 to TRBJ1-3; D not certain. V lost 5 bases and J lost 0, with 8 bases in between. The CDR3 consists of 14 residues. Germline V gene sequence: CDR1 MNHEY, CDR2 SVGEGT. The CDR3 DNA reads as TGTGCCAGCAGTACCTCCAGCTCTGGAAACACCATATATTTT. This encodes CASSTSSSGNTIYF.